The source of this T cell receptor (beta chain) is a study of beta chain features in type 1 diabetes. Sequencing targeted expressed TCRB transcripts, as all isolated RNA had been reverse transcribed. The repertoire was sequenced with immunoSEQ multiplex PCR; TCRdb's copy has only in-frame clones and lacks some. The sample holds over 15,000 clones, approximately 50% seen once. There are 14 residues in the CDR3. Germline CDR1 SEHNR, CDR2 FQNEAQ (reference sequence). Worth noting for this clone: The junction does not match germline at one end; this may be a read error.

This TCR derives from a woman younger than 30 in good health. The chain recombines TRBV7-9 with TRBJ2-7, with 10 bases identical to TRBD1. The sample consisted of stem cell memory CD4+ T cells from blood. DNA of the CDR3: TGTGCCAGCAGCTTTACCGACAGGGGGCTTTTATGGCACTTC. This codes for CASSFTDRGLLWHF.